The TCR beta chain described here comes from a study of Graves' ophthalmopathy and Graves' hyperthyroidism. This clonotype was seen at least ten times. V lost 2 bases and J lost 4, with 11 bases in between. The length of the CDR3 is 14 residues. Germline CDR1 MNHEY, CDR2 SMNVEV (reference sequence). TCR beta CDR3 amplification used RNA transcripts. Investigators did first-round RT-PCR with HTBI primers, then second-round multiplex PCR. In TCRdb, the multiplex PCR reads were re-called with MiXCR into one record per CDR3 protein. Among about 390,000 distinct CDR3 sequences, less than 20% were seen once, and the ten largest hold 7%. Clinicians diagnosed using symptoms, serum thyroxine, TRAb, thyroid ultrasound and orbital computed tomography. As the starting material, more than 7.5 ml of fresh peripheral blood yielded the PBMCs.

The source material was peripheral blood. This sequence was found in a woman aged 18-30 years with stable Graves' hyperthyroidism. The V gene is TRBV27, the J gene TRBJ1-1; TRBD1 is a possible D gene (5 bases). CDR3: CASSLGWGVTEAFF. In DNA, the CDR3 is TGTGCCAGCAGTTTAGGTTGGGGGGTCACTGAAGCTTTCTTT.